This T cell receptor beta chain is from a study of cytomegalovirus exposure and HLA in healthy donors. Study-level points and caveats: In vitro checks showed that a few CMV-associated chains really do target CMV antigens. In a later analysis, across HLA loci, associated TCR counts were highest for DRB1, lowest for HLA-C.

About this clone: Antigen: not known.

PCR used 60 Vbeta primers and 13 Jbeta primers. Measured with immunoSEQ multiplex PCR; TCRdb has only the in-frame clones, and not every one. This sample's table reports under 45,000 clones. There are 18 residues in the CDR3. Trimming cost V 1 base and J 0 bases, with 20 bases left between them. Germline-derived CDR1 and CDR2 are SGHRS and YFSETQ. The chain uses TRBV5-1 and TRBJ2-7, with a possible D match to TRBD1 (6 bases). The TCR originated in a male donor in good health and CMV-seronegative. Material for sequencing was PBMCs. CDR3 in amino acids: CASSLFSTNRAYSYEQYF. The CDR3, as DNA: TGCGCCAGCAGCTTGTTCTCTACCAACAGGGCCTACTCCTACGAGCAGTACTTC.